A selection of T cell receptor beta chains follows, all from one sample in a study of molecular identifiers for immune sequencing clone quantification. TCRdb redid the calling of the PCR reads with MiXCR, one entry per CDR3 protein. The sample has about 100,000 distinct CDR3 sequences; about 35% are singletons. The material sequenced was naive CD8+ T cells from blood, with Jurkat cell RNA spiked in. These receptors all come from a human donor in good health. Some libraries in this study had Jurkat cell RNA spiked in. Each CDR3 is given with its conserved first and last residue. The D gene is left open where the match is weak. The size entry is marked missing in some rows and otherwise reads once, few, many or a size class.

>few|TRBJ1-5|NA|TRBV19
TGTGCCAGCCGATCCTGGGCGAATCAGCCCCAGCATTTT
CASRSWANQPQHF
>NA|TRBJ1-3|NA|TRBV7-9
TGTGCCAGCAGCTCAGGTAGAGGTAGAAACACCATATATTTT
CASSSGRGRNTIYF
>NA|TRBJ2-7|NA|TRBV24-1
TGTGCCACCAGTGATACCGTGTCGTACGAGCAGTACTTC
CATSDTVSYEQYF
>many|TRBJ2-2|NA|TRBV7-2
TGTGCCAGCAGCAAGAGCGGGTACAACACCGGGGAGCTGTTTTTT
CASSKSGYNTGELFF
>NA|TRBJ2-7|NA|TRBV11-2
TGTGCCAGCAGCCACCCGGGTGGACGGGGGTACGAGCAGTACTTC
CASSHPGGRGYEQYF
>NA|TRBJ2-7|NA|TRBV7-9
TGTGCCAGCAGCTTAGTCGGGATAGGACCGCACTACGAGCAGTACTTC
CASSLVGIGPHYEQYF
>many|TRBJ1-4|TRBD1|TRBV28
TGTGCCAGCAGTTTAACGTCCGGGACAGGGACGGAAAAACTGTTTTTT
CASSLTSGTGTEKLFF
>NA|TRBJ1-5|TRBD1|TRBV18
TGTGCCAGCTCACCACTCGGACAGGGGAGCAATCAGCCCCAGCAATTT
CASSPLGQGSNQPQQF
>many|TRBJ1-1|NA|TRBV5-1
TGCGCCAGCAGAAAGGGGGGGTCGGTCACTGAAGCTTTCTTT
CASRKGGSVTEAFF
>few|TRBJ2-2|NA|TRBV6-2/TRBV6-3
TGTGCCAGCAGTTACTCTAAGTGGGCCGGGGAGCTGTTTTTT
CASSYSKWAGELFF
>few|TRBJ1-1|TRBD1|TRBV12-3/TRBV12-4
TGTGCCAGCAGTTTTACAGGGGCGGTCACTGAAGCTTTCTTT
CASSFTGAVTEAFF
>NA|TRBJ2-2|NA|TRBV4-1
TGCGCCAGCGGCCAAGATAGGGGAACACCTAACACCGGGGAGCTGTTTTTT
CASGQDRGTPNTGELFF
>NA|TRBJ2-7|NA|TRBV7-9
TGTGCCAGCAGACAGGACCTCTCCTACGAGCAGTACTTC
CASRQDLSYEQYF
>NA|TRBJ2-2|NA|TRBV20-1
TGCAGTGCTAGAGAGTTGGGGAACACCGGGGAGCTGTTTTTT
CSARELGNTGELFF
>NA|TRBJ2-1|NA|TRBV28
TGTGCCAGCAGCCCCCGACAGGGAGGGCTCTACAATGAGCAGTTCTTC
CASSPRQGGLYNEQFF
>NA|TRBJ2-3|TRBD1|TRBV3-1
TGTGCCAGCAGCACTCCGGGACAGGGTGGCTCATCCCCAGATACGCAGTATTTT
CASSTPGQGGSSPDTQYF
>few|TRBJ2-1|TRBD2|TRBV27
TGTGCCAGCAGTTTATTGGGGACTAGCGGGTACAATGAGCAGTTCTTC
CASSLLGTSGYNEQFF
>NA|TRBJ2-2|NA|TRBV20-1
TGCAGTGCTAGAGCCTTAGCCACCGGGGAGCTGTTTTTT
CSARALATGELFF
>NA|TRBJ2-7|NA|TRBV11-2
TGTGCCAGCAGCCCGGGGACCGCTGCTTACGAGCAGTACTTC
CASSPGTAAYEQYF
>few|TRBJ1-1|NA|TRBV15
TGTGCCACCAGCAGAGATCTCGCCCACACTGAAGCTTTCTTT
CATSRDLAHTEAFF
>NA|TRBJ2-7|TRBD2|TRBV4-2
TGTGCCAGCTGCCAAGGGGCGGGGGGGGACTCCAACGAGCAGTACTTC
CASCQGAGGDSNEQYF
>NA|TRBJ2-3|TRBD2|TRBV27
TGTGCCAGCAGTTTGGGACTAGCGGTGAAAGATACGCAGTATTTT
CASSLGLAVKDTQYF
>NA|TRBJ1-3|NA|TRBV7-9
TGTGCCAGCAGCTTAGGGGCGCTGGGAAACACCATATATTTT
CASSLGALGNTIYF
>NA|TRBJ2-3|NA|TRBV27
TGTGCCAGCGCAATATTTCTCACAGATACGCAGTATTTT
CASAIFLTDTQYF
>once|TRBJ2-2|NA|TRBV27
TGTGCCAGCAGTTTATGGGCCGGGGGTCGCGCCGGGGAGCTGTTTTTT
CASSLWAGGRAGELFF
>NA|TRBJ2-7|NA|TRBV6-1
TGTGCCAGCAGTGAAACGCAGGGTTACTACGAGCAGTACTTC
CASSETQGYYEQYF
>few|TRBJ2-1|NA|TRBV7-8
TGTGCCAGCAGCTTAGGGGAGGTCGGACGCCCGATACAGTTCTTC
CASSLGEVGRPIQFF
>NA|TRBJ1-1|NA|TRBV7-2
TGTGCCAGCAGCCTTTCCAGGGCCACTGCAGCTTTCTTT
CASSLSRATAAFF
>few|TRBJ2-1|NA|TRBV28
TGTGCCAGCAGTATTTGGGCGGGAATGGGGGATGAGCAGTTCTTC
CASSIWAGMGDEQFF
>many|TRBJ2-7|TRBD2|TRBV2
TGTGCCAGCAGTGGCCCCGGGACTAGAAGCTCCTACGAGCAGTACTTC
CASSGPGTRSSYEQYF
>NA|TRBJ1-6|NA|TRBV19
TGTGCCATCCAGGAGTCCTATAATTCACCCCTCCACTTT
CAIQESYNSPLHF
>NA|TRBJ2-7|NA|TRBV7-9
TGTGCCAGCAGCCCTCGGACAGTTGCCTACGAGCAGTACTTC
CASSPRTVAYEQYF
>few|TRBJ1-3|NA|TRBV9
TGTGCCAGCAGCGCTATTTTAGGAGGCACCATATATTTT
CASSAILGGTIYF
>NA|TRBJ2-2|TRBD1|TRBV9
TGTGCCAGCAGCGAGTCCGGGACAGAAATAACCGGGGAGCTGTATTTT
CASSESGTEITGELYF
>few|TRBJ2-2|TRBD2|TRBV6-2/TRBV6-3
TGTGCCAGCAGTCTCCGACTAGCGGGAGGTGACACCGGGGAGCTGTTTTTT
CASSLRLAGGDTGELFF